These T cell receptor beta chains were read from a single sample in a study of T cell changes during pregnancy in multiple sclerosis. Clones were read by immunoSEQ multiplex PCR, and TCRdb kept only the in-frame ones, dropping some. Of around 97,000 clones detected, 90% appear once; the ten largest clones hold around 0.8%. The specimen comprised peripheral blood, sampled in the second trimester of pregnancy. These receptors originate from a female donor in good health, enrolled as a control in a pregnancy study. The CDR3 runs from the conserved cysteine through the conserved F or W. D genes are given only for firm matches. The listing skips clone size in some rows; elsewhere it reads once, few, many or a size class.

>-|TRBV11-3|TRBD2|TRBJ2-3
TGTGCCAGCAGCTCGAGCATGTGGCGGGGGGGCACAGATACGCAGTATTTT
CASSSSMWRGGTDTQYF
>few|TRBV7-2|TRBD2|TRBJ2-5
TGTGCCAGCAGCCCACTAGCGACGGAGACCCAGTACTTC
CASSPLATETQYF
>-|TRBV18|TRBD1|TRBJ2-1
TGTGCCAGCTCACCAAAGCAGGGGGCCTCCTACAATGAGCAGTTCTTC
CASSPKQGASYNEQFF
>-|TRBV7-2|TRBD1|TRBJ2-3
TGTGCCAGCAGCCTCCGGGACAGGGGCACAGATACGCAGTATTTT
CASSLRDRGTDTQYF
>-|TRBV30|-|TRBJ2-3
TGTGCCTGGAGTGGTGACCTAGCCCGCGCAGATACGCAGTATTTT
CAWSGDLARADTQYF
>-|TRBV10-2|TRBD2|TRBJ2-5
TGCGCCAGCAGAACGCTAGCGGGGGGCTCTAAAGAGACCCAGTACTTC
CASRTLAGGSKETQYF
>-|TRBV9|TRBD1|TRBJ1-2
TGTGCCAGCAGCGTAGGACGGTCGACAGGGATAAGCGGCTACACCTTC
CASSVGRSTGISGYTF
>-|TRBV6-6|-|TRBJ2-2
TGTGCCAGCAGTTATCTCAACACCGGGGAGCTGTTTTTT
CASSYLNTGELFF
>once|TRBV6-5|-|TRBJ1-6
TGTGCCAGCAGGTCAGGGAATTCACCCCTCCACTTT
CASRSGNSPLHF
>-|TRBV5-4|TRBD1|TRBJ2-7
TGTGCCAGCAGCTACCTTCTAACAGGGGCGTACGAGCAGTACTTC
CASSYLLTGAYEQYF
>few|TRBV4-3|-|TRBJ2-3
TGCGCCAGCAGCCAACGAGATACGCAGTATTTT
CASSQRDTQYF
>-|TRBV9|TRBD1|TRBJ2-7
TGTGCCAGCAGCGTAGAGGGGACAGGGGTCTACGAGCAGTACTTC
CASSVEGTGVYEQYF
>-|TRBV5-1|TRBD2|TRBJ2-7
TGCGCCAGCAGCCCGGGACTACTCTACGAGCAGTACTTC
CASSPGLLYEQYF
>-|TRBV7-2|-|TRBJ2-7
TGTGCCAGCAGTCTATCCGGGACTCGGACCTACGAGCAGTACTTC
CASSLSGTRTYEQYF
>-|TRBV6-5|-|TRBJ1-2
TGTGCCAGCAGTTACTCGACTTCAGCTGCGGGCTACACCTTC
CASSYSTSAAGYTF
>-|TRBV18|-|TRBJ1-2
TGTGCCAGCTCCCCCCTTGCGGGGGACGCCTATGGCTACACCTTC
CASSPLAGDAYGYTF
>once|TRBV7-9|-|TRBJ1-1
TGTGCCAGCAGCTTATCCCAGGGCTCGGGCGTGAACACTGAAGCTTTCTTT
CASSLSQGSGVNTEAFF
>-|TRBV28|TRBD1|TRBJ1-2
TGTGCCAGCAGTTTAACCACAGGGGGCTCTGACTATGGCTACACCTTC
CASSLTTGGSDYGYTF
>-|TRBV28|TRBD1|TRBJ2-5
TGTGCCAGCAGTATCATACAGGGGGCGCTCGAGACCCAGTACTTC
CASSIIQGALETQYF
>-|TRBV19|-|TRBJ2-1
TGTGCCAGTAGTATGACTTCGACCGGGACCTACAATGAGCAGTTCTTC
CASSMTSTGTYNEQFF
>-|TRBV19|-|TRBJ1-2
TGTGCCAGTAGTATACGGAGAGTGGAGGGCTACACCTTC
CASSIRRVEGYTF
>-|TRBV27|-|TRBJ2-7
TGTGCCAGCAGTTATAAGGGACACTACTACGAGCAGTACTTC
CASSYKGHYYEQYF
>-|TRBV27|TRBD1|TRBJ1-5
TGTGCCAGCAGCCCGGACAGGGACCAGCCCCAGCATTTT
CASSPDRDQPQHF
>-|TRBV9|TRBD1|TRBJ1-1
TGTGCCAGCAGCGTACGACAGGGAACGAACACTGAAGCTTTCTTT
CASSVRQGTNTEAFF
>-|TRBV14|-|TRBJ1-2
TGTGCCAGCAGCCAAGACCTTGGGGCAATGGGCTACACCTTC
CASSQDLGAMGYTF
>-|TRBV7-9|-|TRBJ1-1
TGTGCCAGCAGCTTAGGGGCGGGCCGATACACTGAAGCTTTCTTT
CASSLGAGRYTEAFF
>-|TRBV6-5|-|TRBJ2-7
TGTGCCAGCAGTTACTCAGGACTCTCTACGTTGGAGCAGTACTTC
CASSYSGLSTLEQYF
>-|TRBV18|-|TRBJ1-1
TGTGCCAGCTCACCACCGAGTGTGGGGGCCTCCCTTCCAGGGACTGAAGCTTTCTTT
CASSPPSVGASLPGTEAFF
>-|TRBV18|-|TRBJ1-1
TGTGCCAGCTCACCCTCCTTTGGGCTGGACACTGAAGCTTTCTTT
CASSPSFGLDTEAFF
>-|TRBV28|-|TRBJ2-1
TGTGCCAGCAGTTTATTGGCTAGCCCCAATGAGCAGTTCTTC
CASSLLASPNEQFF
>-|TRBV6-5|TRBD1|TRBJ2-1
TGTGCCAGCAGTACGACAGGGGGAATTTACAATGAGCAGTTCTTC
CASSTTGGIYNEQFF
>once|TRBV5-1|-|TRBJ2-1
TGCGCCAGCAGCGAGCGGAACTCCTACAATGAGCAGTTCTTC
CASSERNSYNEQFF
>-|TRBV5-4|-|TRBJ1-2
TGTGCCAGCAGCTTGGGGCCGAATGGCTACACCTTC
CASSLGPNGYTF
>-|TRBV7-2|-|TRBJ2-3
TGTGCCAGCAGCTCGCGAGAGTACACAGATACGCAGTATTTT
CASSSREYTDTQYF
>-|TRBV11-3|-|TRBJ2-3
TGTGCCAGCAGCCCGGGCGGGGCAGGCACAGATACGCAGTATTTT
CASSPGGAGTDTQYF
>-|TRBV7-2|TRBD2|TRBJ2-1
TGTGCCAGCAGCTTAAAATCGGGGAGCGGGGGGCTCTTC
CASSLKSGSGGLF
>-|TRBV5-4|-|TRBJ1-2
TGTGCCAGCAGCTTGGCCAGTAACCGTTTGTACACCTTC
CASSLASNRLYTF
>-|TRBV18|-|TRBJ2-3
TGTGCCAGCTCACCCCTAGGGGGAAGCACAGATACGCAGTATTTT
CASSPLGGSTDTQYF
>once|TRBV6-5|TRBD1|TRBJ1-6
TGTGCCAGCAGTTACGAGGGGACAGTAAACTCACCCCTCCACTTT
CASSYEGTVNSPLHF
>-|TRBV7-8|TRBD2|TRBJ2-7
TGTGCCAGCAGCTTAGCGGTAGCGGGACTAGCGGGAGTAGGAGAGCAGTACTTC
CASSLAVAGLAGVGEQYF
>-|TRBV6-5|-|TRBJ2-5
TGTGCCAGCAGCTATAGCGCACTCCAAGAGACCCAGTACTTC
CASSYSALQETQYF
>-|TRBV7-9|TRBD1|TRBJ1-1
TGTGCCAGCAGCCTAACAGGGGACACTGAAGCTTTCTTT
CASSLTGDTEAFF
>-|TRBV11-2|TRBD1|TRBJ2-7
TGTGCCAGCAGCCCCCAACCGTCCTGGACAGGCCGCGAGCAGTACTTC
CASSPQPSWTGREQYF
>-|TRBV10-2|-|TRBJ1-1
TGCGCCAGCAGTGAGCGTAGGGGTTTGAACACTGAAGCTTTCTTT
CASSERRGLNTEAFF
>-|TRBV19|-|TRBJ1-2
TGTGCCAGTAGTAACTCTTTCACTCACTATGGCTACACCTTC
CASSNSFTHYGYTF
>once|TRBV7-9|-|TRBJ1-2
TGTGCCAGCAGCCCGACGGCCTCCAGGGCCTATGGCTACACCTTC
CASSPTASRAYGYTF
>-|TRBV11-2|-|TRBJ2-5
TGTGCCAGCAGCTTAGCGAGGCTCGGAGAGACCCAGTACTTC
CASSLARLGETQYF
>-|TRBV10-3|TRBD2|TRBJ2-2
TGTGCCATCAGTGCCGTCGGGGGGTACGGGGAGCTGTTTTTT
CAISAVGGYGELFF
>few|TRBV28|TRBD1|TRBJ1-1
TGTGCCAGCAGTCTCTCATACCGACAGGGCCCCATGAACACTGAAGCTTTCTTT
CASSLSYRQGPMNTEAFF
>-|TRBV14|-|TRBJ1-6
TGTGCCAGCAGCCCTGGCGGGAGTTCACCCCTCCACTTT
CASSPGGSSPLHF
>-|TRBV2|-|TRBJ1-1
TGTGCCAGCAGCGTCGGGTGGAACACTGAAGCTTTCTTT
CASSVGWNTEAFF
>-|TRBV6-5|-|TRBJ1-1
TGTGCCAGCAGTACCCTCCCGGGGGGGGGCACTGAAGCTTTCTTT
CASSTLPGGGTEAFF
>few|TRBV7-2|-|TRBJ1-3
TGTGCCAGCAGCTTAGAGTCAGGCAACGGAAACACCATATATTTT
CASSLESGNGNTIYF
>few|TRBV27|TRBD1|TRBJ1-1
TGTGCCAGCAGTTATACAGGGGTTGCCACTGAAGCTTTCTTT
CASSYTGVATEAFF
>-|TRBV18|-|TRBJ1-2
TGTGCCAGCTCACCCTCCGAGCTTTTATATGGCTACACCTTC
CASSPSELLYGYTF
>-|TRBV28|-|TRBJ1-1
TGTGCCAGCAGTTTAGGGAGGGCGGGGAACACTGAAGCTTTCTTT
CASSLGRAGNTEAFF
>-|TRBV6-6|-|TRBJ1-1
TGTGCCAGCAGTTTGAATCAGGGGAACACTGAAGCTTTCTTT
CASSLNQGNTEAFF
>-|TRBV10-3|-|TRBJ2-1
TGTGCCATCAGGGAGGACAAATTGATGGTTAATGAGCAGTTCTTC
CAIREDKLMVNEQFF